The 22 T cell receptor beta chains below were found in one sample sequenced in a study of siplizumab effects on memory and regulatory T cells. Clones were read by immunoSEQ multiplex PCR, and TCRdb kept only the in-frame ones, dropping some. The data hold about 100,000 clones, with about 94% observed a single time. The sample comprised non-Treg CD4+ T cells sorted from blood. All receptors come from a human donor in good health.

This chain connects TRBV5-4 to TRBJ2-1; D perhaps matches TRBD1 (5 bases). The CDR3 has 18 residues. The germline V gene encodes CDR1 SGHNT and CDR2 YYREEE (reference sequence). V lost 1 base and J lost 5, with 22 bases in between. CDR3 sequence reads: CASSLSPSDRGRDNEQFF. The CDR3 DNA follows: TGTGCCAGCAGCTTGTCTCCGTCGGATAGGGGCCGAGACAATGAGCAGTTCTTC. The complete variable domain, with remaining parts taken from reference TRBV5-4 and TRBJ2-1, reads ETGVTQSPTHLIKTRGQQVTLRCSSQSGHNTVSWYQQALGQGPQFIFQYYREEENGRGNFPPRFSGLQFPNYSSELNVNALELDDSALYLCASSLSPSDRGRDNEQFFGPGTRLTVL.

V usage is TRBV28 and J usage is TRBJ1-5; D might be TRBD1 (5 bases). CDR3 size: 15 residues. Trimming removed 4 bases from V and 4 bases from J, with 14 bases in between. Germline lookup yields CDR1 MDHEN and CDR2 SYDVKM. The DNA for the CDR3 is TGTGCCAGCAGTTCAGGGACGGCCGGTAATCAGCCCCAGCATTTT. Residues: CASSSGTAGNQPQHF.

The rearrangement links TRBV12-5 to TRBJ2-2, with D possibly matching TRBD2 (6 bases). The V gene lost 0 bases and the J gene lost 4 bases, with 15 bases spanning the gap. Germline V lookup: CDR1 LGHNT, CDR2 FRNRAP. This CDR3 contains 17 residues. CDR3 DNA sequence: TGTGCTAGTGGTTTGGTACTGACCGGGGGAGGCACCGGGGAGCTGTTTTTT. Translated: CASGLVLTGGGTGELFF.

The chain uses TRBV19 and TRBJ2-7, with unresolved D. CDR1 and CDR2 from the germline V gene are LNHDA and SQIVND (reference sequence). V was clipped by 2 bases and J by 2 bases, with 10 bases between them. This CDR3 has 14 amino acids. CDR3 coding DNA: TGTGCCAGTAGTATAAACGTAGGACCCTACGAGCAGTACTTC. Residues: CASSINVGPYEQYF.

This clone was counted a single time. This sequence joins TRBV5-1 and TRBJ2-3, with D perhaps assigned TRBD1 or TRBD2 (5 bases each). CDR3 length equals 15 residues. The germline V gene encodes CDR1 SGHRS and CDR2 YFSETQ. Between the trimmed V and J ends, which lost 2 bases and 3 bases, there was a span of 13 bases. The CDR3 reads CASSFVGDRTDTQYF. In nucleotides, the CDR3 is TGCGCCAGCAGCTTTGTGGGGGATCGGACAGATACGCAGTATTTT.

The chain recombines TRBV4-1 with TRBJ2-1; D possibly corresponds to TRBD2 (6 bases). Trimming shortened V by 3 bases and J by 6 bases, and 9 bases separated the two germline ends. This CDR3 comprises 13 residues. CDR1 MGHRA and CDR2 YSYEKL come from the germline V gene. The chain's CDR3 is CASSQGGTNEQFF. In nucleotides, the CDR3 is TGCGCCAGCAGCCAGGGAGGAACCAATGAGCAGTTCTTC.

This clone was seen only once. The chain employs TRBV11-2 and TRBJ2-5; TRBD1 might be the D (6 bases). The CDR3 has 14 residues. Trimming cost V 1 base and J 5 bases, with 11 bases left between them. Germline values: CDR1 SGHAT, CDR2 FQNNGV. The chain's CDR3 is CASSLVGGVETQYF. DNA for the CDR3: TGTGCCAGCAGCTTAGTAGGGGGAGTCGAGACCCAGTACTTC.

V is TRBV6-5 and J is TRBJ2-7; 8 bases are a match to TRBD1. The CDR3 loop spans 15 amino acids. Germline CDR1 is MNHEY and CDR2 is SVGAGI. Trimming took 6 bases from V and 2 from J; bases not matched to a gene: 9. CDR3 sequence: CASSSDRVTPYEQYF. In DNA, the CDR3 is TGTGCCAGCAGCTCGGACAGGGTGACCCCCTACGAGCAGTACTTC.

The chain employs TRBV7-8 and TRBJ1-1; no reliable D call. The germline gives CDR1 SGHVS, CDR2 FQNEAQ. V lost 1 base to trimming and J lost 0 bases, with 9 bases between them. The CDR3 spans 15 residues. The CDR3 spells CASSLVVTMNTEAFF. The CDR3, as DNA: TGTGCCAGCAGCTTAGTTGTGACGATGAACACTGAAGCTTTCTTT.

The chain is built from TRBV5-6 and TRBJ2-3; no clear D gene. Trimming took 2 bases from V and 0 from J, leaving 10 bases between them. The CDR3 is made up of 15 amino acids. CDR1 is SGHDT and CDR2 is YYEEEE in the germline V gene. The CDR3 nucleotides read TGTGCCAGCAGCTTTGTCCTAGTGAGCACAGATACGCAGTATTTT. It yields the protein CASSFVLVSTDTQYF.

The chain links TRBV2 to TRBJ2-7, with 8 nucleotides matching TRBD2. The CDR3 is 14 amino acids. The trim removed 4 bases at V and 2 bases at J, leaving 4 bases unmatched. Germline CDR1 and CDR2: SNHLY and FYNNEI. The CDR3 protein is CASSGRLATYEQYF. CDR3 nucleotide sequence: TGTGCCAGCAGTGGTAGACTAGCGACCTACGAGCAGTACTTC. The variable domain in full, completed from reference TRBV2 and TRBJ2-7, reads EPEVTQTPSHQVTQMGQEVILRCVPISNHLYFYWYRQILGQKVEFLVSFYNNEISEKSEIFDDQFSVERPDGSNFTLKIRSTKLEDSAMYFCASSGRLATYEQYFGPGTRLTVT.

This rearrangement joins TRBV7-2 to TRBJ2-2; D may match TRBD1 or TRBD2 (5 bases each). Germline V CDR1 and CDR2: SGHTA, FQGNSA. V lost 5 bases and J 5 bases, leaving 15 bases between the germline ends. This CDR3 contains 15 residues. CDR3 bases: TGTGCCAGCAGCCAGGGACCAAGTGGGACCGGGGAGCTGTTTTTT. Translation gives CASSQGPSGTGELFF.

Comments on this clone: Other DNA sequences in the sample encode the same CDR3. This chain uses TRBV18 with TRBJ2-6, with unresolved D. CDR1 is KGHSH and CDR2 is LQKENI in the germline V gene. V was pared by 3 bases and J by 4 bases, with 4 bases between. The CDR3 loop spans 13 amino acids. The DNA of the CDR3 is TGTGCCAGCTCACCCTCCGGGGCCAACGTCCTGACTTTC. Translation: CASSPSGANVLTF.

The chain recombines TRBV6-4 with TRBJ2-3, with no clear D. This CDR3 comprises 14 residues. CDR1 and CDR2 from the germline V gene are MRHNA and SNTAGT. V was trimmed by 3 bases and J by 0 bases, leaving 7 bases between them. CDR3 loop: CASSEATSTDTQYF. The CDR3 DNA is TGTGCCAGCAGTGAAGCCACTAGCACAGATACGCAGTATTTT.

This clone occurred once. The chain couples TRBV28 to TRBJ2-5, with D perhaps matching TRBD2 (6 bases). This CDR3 has 14 amino acids. V was shortened by 7 bases and J by 8 bases, with 20 bases between the two germline ends. In germline, CDR1 is MDHEN, CDR2 SYDVKM. The CDR3: CASTREIREGTQYF. CDR3 bases: TGTGCCAGCACCCGGGAGATAAGAGAAGGAACCCAGTACTTC.

The CDR3 DNA sequence: TGTGCCAGCAGCTTAGTAACAGTAACCGGGACAGGGACGGACGAGCAGTACTTC. It is translated as CASSLVTVTGTGTDEQYF. The chain is built from TRBV11-2 and TRBJ2-7; 9 bases match TRBD1. With V trimmed by 1 base and J by 5 bases, 15 bases remained unmatched. This CDR3 is 18 amino acids long. Germline CDR1 and CDR2: SGHAT and FQNNGV.

For the CDR3, the DNA is TGTGCCAGCAGTTACGGGACAGGGGTGGGCACCATATATTTT. Translated, it gives CASSYGTGVGTIYF. This chain uses TRBV27 with TRBJ1-3, with 10 positions matching TRBD1. There are 14 residues in the CDR3. V gave up 4 bases and J gave up 9 bases; unmatched junction bases: 6. Germline loops: CDR1 MNHEY, CDR2 SMNVEV (reference sequence).

This sequence joins TRBV19 and TRBJ2-2; 8 bases match TRBD1. The CDR3 totals 17 residues. CDR1 and CDR2 (germline): LNHDA, SQIVND (reference sequence). Trimming removed 2 bases from V and 2 bases from J; junction bases left unmatched: 7. CDR3 sequence reads: CASSIKDRVTNTGELFF. For the CDR3, the DNA is TGTGCCAGTAGTATAAAGGACAGGGTAACCAACACCGGGGAGCTGTTTTTT. Variable domain in full (rest from reference TRBV19 and TRBJ2-2): DGGITQSPKYLFRKEGQNVTLSCEQNLNHDAMYWYRQDPGQGLRLIYYSQIVNDFQKGDIAEGYSVSREKKESFPLTVTSAQKNPTAFYLCASSIKDRVTNTGELFFGEGSRLTVL.

The chain links TRBV7-3 to TRBJ2-1; 7 bases fit TRBD2. Germline V gene sequence: CDR1 SGHTA, CDR2 FQGTGA. V trimming: 2 bases; J trimming: 4 bases; junction bases outside the gene matches: 11. The length of the CDR3 is 17 residues. DNA of the CDR3: TGTGCCAGCAGCTTATCGTTTGGGGGAGGGCCGTACAATGAGCAGTTCTTC. This translates into CASSLSFGGGPYNEQFF. The full variable domain, completed using reference TRBV7-3 and TRBJ2-1, is GAGVSQTPSNKVTEKGKYVELRCDPISGHTALYWYRQSLGQGPEFLIYFQGTGAADDSGLPNDRFFAVRPEGSVSTLKIQRTERGDSAVYLCASSLSFGGGPYNEQFFGPGTRLTVL.

The CDR3 region has the DNA TGTGCCAGCAGCTTGGAACAGGGGAACTACGAGCAGTACTTC. Translated, it gives CASSLEQGNYEQYF. The chain has TRBV5-6 and TRBJ2-7; 7 nucleotides agree with TRBD1. The CDR3 sequence is 14 residues long. The germline V gene encodes CDR1 SGHDT and CDR2 YYEEEE. The ends lost 0 bases at V and 3 bases at J; junction bases unmatched: 3.

V and J are TRBV5-1 and TRBJ2-1; possible D gene TRBD2, 5 bases. Trimming stripped 7 bases from V and 7 bases from J, with 15 bases between. Germline V gives CDR1 SGHRS, CDR2 YFSETQ. The CDR3 has 13 amino acids. The CDR3 loop is CASGLKWENEQFF. CDR3 coding DNA: TGCGCCAGCGGATTAAAGTGGGAGAATGAGCAGTTCTTC.

The chain carries TRBV5-8 and TRBJ1-5; D not resolved. This CDR3 comprises 12 residues. V was cut by 4 bases and J by 6 bases, with 8 bases left in between. Germline V gives CDR1 SGHTS, CDR2 YDEGEE. The DNA of the CDR3 is TGTGCCAGCAGCCATCGGACTCAGCCCCAGCATTTT. It yields the protein CASSHRTQPQHF.